This section outlines one T cell receptor (beta chain) sequence together with its context. What it binds is not known. The sample belongs to a study of graft-versus-host responses after intestinal transplantation. Study-wide background: Transplant types were multivisceral, liver-intestinal, or isolated intestinal. Recipients across the board were started on anti-thymocyte globulin induction, then kept on tacrolimus and steroids for about 3 years.

Study-wide results and caveats: There were GvH clones found in recipient marrow, and some of them appeared first in ileum or blood. Early post-transplant declines in HvG were associated with peak levels of circulating GvH clones.

With V trimmed by 5 bases and J by 10 bases, 12 bases remained unmatched. Germline assignment: CDR1 SGHAT and CDR2 FQNNGV. The CDR3 has 15 residues. The repertoire was sequenced with immunoSEQ multiplex PCR; TCRdb's copy has only in-frame clones and lacks some. This table has 84,000 or so clones, 90% to 95% appearing once. Specimen: unstimulated CD8+ T cells sorted from spleen or lymph node cells, collected before transplant. The J gene is TRBJ2-1, the V gene TRBV11-2, with 9 bases identical to TRBD2. The receptor was isolated from a human donor who was the organ donor for an intestinal transplant. In DNA form, the CDR3 reads TGTGCCAGCAGCCCGAGCCCTAGCGGGATTGTAGAGCAGTTCTTC. It codes for CASSPSPSGIVEQFF.